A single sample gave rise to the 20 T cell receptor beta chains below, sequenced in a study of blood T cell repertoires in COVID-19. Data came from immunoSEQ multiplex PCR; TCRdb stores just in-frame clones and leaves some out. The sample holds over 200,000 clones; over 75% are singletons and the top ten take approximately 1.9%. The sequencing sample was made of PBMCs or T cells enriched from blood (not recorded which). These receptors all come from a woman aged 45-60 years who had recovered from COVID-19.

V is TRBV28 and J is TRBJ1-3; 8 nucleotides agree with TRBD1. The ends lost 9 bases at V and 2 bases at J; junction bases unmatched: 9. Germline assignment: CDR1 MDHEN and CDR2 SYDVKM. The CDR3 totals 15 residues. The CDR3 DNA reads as TGTGCCAGGGGCCCGTTGGACAGGGCTGGAAACACCATATATTTT. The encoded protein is CARGPLDRAGNTIYF.

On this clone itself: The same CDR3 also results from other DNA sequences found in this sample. CDR3: CASSLRGTEAFF. In nucleotides, the CDR3 is TGTGCCAGCAGTTTGCGAGGAACTGAAGCTTTCTTT. The chain couples TRBV28 to TRBJ1-1; D gene unclear. The CDR3 loop spans 12 amino acids. Trimming shortened V by 3 bases and J by 5 bases, and 7 bases separated the two germline ends. Germline loops: CDR1 MDHEN, CDR2 SYDVKM.

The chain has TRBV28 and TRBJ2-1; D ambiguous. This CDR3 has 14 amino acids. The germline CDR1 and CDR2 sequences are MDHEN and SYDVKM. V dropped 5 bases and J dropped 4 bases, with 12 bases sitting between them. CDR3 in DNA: TGTGCCAGCAGTGGTTACCCAGGTTACAATGAGCAGTTCTTC. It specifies CASSGYPGYNEQFF.

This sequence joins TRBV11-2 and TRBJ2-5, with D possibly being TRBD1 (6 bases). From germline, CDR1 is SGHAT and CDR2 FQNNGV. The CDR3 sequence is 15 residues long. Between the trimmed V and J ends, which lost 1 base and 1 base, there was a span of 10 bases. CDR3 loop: CASSLGDRSQETQYF. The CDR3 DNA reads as TGTGCCAGCAGCTTAGGAGACAGGAGCCAAGAGACCCAGTACTTC.

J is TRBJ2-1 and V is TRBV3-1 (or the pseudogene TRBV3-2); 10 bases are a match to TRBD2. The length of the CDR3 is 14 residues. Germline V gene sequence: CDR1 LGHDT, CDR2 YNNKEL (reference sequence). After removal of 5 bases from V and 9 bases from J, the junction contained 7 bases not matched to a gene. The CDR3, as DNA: TGTGCCAGCAGCTACGCCGGGACTAGCGTTGAGCAGTTCTTC. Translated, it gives CASSYAGTSVEQFF.

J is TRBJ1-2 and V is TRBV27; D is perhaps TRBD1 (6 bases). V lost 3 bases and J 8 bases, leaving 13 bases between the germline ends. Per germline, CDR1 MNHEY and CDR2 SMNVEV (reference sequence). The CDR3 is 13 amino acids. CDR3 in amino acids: CASSLKGQRGYTF. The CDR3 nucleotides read TGTGCCAGCAGTTTGAAAGGACAGCGGGGCTACACCTTC.

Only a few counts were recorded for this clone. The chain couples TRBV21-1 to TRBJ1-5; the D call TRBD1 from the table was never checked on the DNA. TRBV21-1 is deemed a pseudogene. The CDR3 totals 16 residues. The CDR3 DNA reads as TGTGCCAGCACACGGATTTCCGGGACAGACAATCAGCCCCAGCATTTT. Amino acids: CASTRISGTDNQPQHF.

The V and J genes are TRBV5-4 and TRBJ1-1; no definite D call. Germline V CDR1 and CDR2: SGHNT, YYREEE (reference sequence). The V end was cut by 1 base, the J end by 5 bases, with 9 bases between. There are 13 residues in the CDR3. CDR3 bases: TGTGCCAGCAGCTTGAACAGACAAACTGAAGCTTTCTTT. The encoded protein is CASSLNRQTEAFF.

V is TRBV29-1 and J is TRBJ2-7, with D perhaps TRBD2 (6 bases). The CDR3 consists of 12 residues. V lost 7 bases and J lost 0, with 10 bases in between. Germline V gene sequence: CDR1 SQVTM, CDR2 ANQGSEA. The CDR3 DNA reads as TGCAGCGGCGGGGAAACCTCCTACGAGCAGTACTTC. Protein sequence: CSGGETSYEQYF.

Written as DNA, the CDR3 is TGTGCCAGCAGTTTTACACCGAACTATGGCTACACCTTC. Translation: CASSFTPNYGYTF. V gene TRBV12-3 or TRBV12-4 combines with J gene TRBJ1-2; D uncertain. Trimming took off 3 bases at V and 2 bases at J, with 7 bases between the two ends. This CDR3 spans 13 amino acids.

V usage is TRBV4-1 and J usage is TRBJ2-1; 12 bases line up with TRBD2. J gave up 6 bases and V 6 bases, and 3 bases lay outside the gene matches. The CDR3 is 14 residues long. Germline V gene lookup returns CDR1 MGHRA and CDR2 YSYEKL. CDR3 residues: CASRRLAGVNEQFF. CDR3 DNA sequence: TGCGCCAGCAGGAGACTAGCGGGAGTCAATGAGCAGTTCTTC.

This chain's CDR3 is CASSRGPNPYNEQFF. DNA for the CDR3: TGCGCCAGCAGCAGGGGCCCGAATCCCTACAATGAGCAGTTCTTC. The rearrangement links TRBV5-1 to TRBJ2-1, with D perhaps TRBD1 (5 bases). The CDR3 contains 15 residues. V gave up 4 bases and J gave up 2 bases, with 13 bases separating them. The germline V gene encodes CDR1 SGHRS and CDR2 YFSETQ.

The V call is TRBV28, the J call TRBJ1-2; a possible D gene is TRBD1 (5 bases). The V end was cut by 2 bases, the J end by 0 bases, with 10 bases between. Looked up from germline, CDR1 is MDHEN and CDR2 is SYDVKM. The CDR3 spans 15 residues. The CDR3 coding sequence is TGTGCCAGCAGTTTAGGGGCAACAGCTAACTATGGCTACACCTTC. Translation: CASSLGATANYGYTF.

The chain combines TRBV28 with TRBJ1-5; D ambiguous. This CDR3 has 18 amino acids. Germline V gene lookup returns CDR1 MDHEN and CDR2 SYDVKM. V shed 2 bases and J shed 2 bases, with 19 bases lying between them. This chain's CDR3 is CASSLGPSRVWGNQPQHF. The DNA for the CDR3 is TGTGCCAGCAGTTTAGGGCCTTCACGTGTATGGGGCAATCAGCCCCAGCATTTT.

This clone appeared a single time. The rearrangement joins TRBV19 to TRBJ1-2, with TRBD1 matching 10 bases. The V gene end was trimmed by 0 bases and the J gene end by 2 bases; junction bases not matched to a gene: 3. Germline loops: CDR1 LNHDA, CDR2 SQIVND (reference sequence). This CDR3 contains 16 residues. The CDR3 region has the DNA TGTGCCAGTAGTATAGATCGGACAGGGGGGAACTATGGCTACACCTTC. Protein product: CASSIDRTGGNYGYTF.

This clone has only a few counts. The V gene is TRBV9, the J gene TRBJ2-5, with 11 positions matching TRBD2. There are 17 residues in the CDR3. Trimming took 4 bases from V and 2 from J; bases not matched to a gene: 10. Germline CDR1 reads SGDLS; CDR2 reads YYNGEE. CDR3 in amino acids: CASSPGLADTLQETQYF. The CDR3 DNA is TGTGCCAGCAGCCCGGGACTAGCGGATACCCTTCAAGAGACCCAGTACTTC.

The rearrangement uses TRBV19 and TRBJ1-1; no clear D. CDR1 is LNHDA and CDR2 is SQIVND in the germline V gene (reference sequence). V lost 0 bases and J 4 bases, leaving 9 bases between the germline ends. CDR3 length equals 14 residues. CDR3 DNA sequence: TGTGCCAGTAGTATAGATCGAGTGGTCACTGAAGCTTTCTTT. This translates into CASSIDRVVTEAFF.

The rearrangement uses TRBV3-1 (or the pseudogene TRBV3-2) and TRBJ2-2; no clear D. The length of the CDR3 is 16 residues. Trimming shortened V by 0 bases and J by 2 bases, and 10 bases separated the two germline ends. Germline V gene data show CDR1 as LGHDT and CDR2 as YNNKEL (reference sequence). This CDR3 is CASSQDSTLNTGELFF. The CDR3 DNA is TGTGCCAGCAGCCAAGACAGTACATTAAACACCGGGGAGCTGTTTTTT.

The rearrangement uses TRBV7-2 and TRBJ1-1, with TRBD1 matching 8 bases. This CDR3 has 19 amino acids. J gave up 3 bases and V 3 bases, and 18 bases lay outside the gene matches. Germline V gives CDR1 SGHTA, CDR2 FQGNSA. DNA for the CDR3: TGTGCCAGCAGCTTTCCTATCGCAGGACAGGGTCTCGCGGACACTGAAGCTTTCTTT. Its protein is CASSFPIAGQGLADTEAFF.

The CDR3, as DNA: TGTGCCAGCAGCTTTGGGCAGGGTGAGGAGACCCAGTACTTC. This codes for CASSFGQGEETQYF. The gene calls are TRBV7-9 and TRBJ2-5; D is perhaps TRBD1 (5 bases). CDR1 is SEHNR, CDR2 FQNEAQ, per germline (reference sequence). CDR3 length equals 14 residues. The V end was cut by 3 bases, the J end by 5 bases, with 13 bases between.